This is a list of T cell receptor beta chains from one sample in a study of cytomegalovirus exposure and HLA in healthy donors. TCRdb keeps only in-frame clones here, not all; method: immunoSEQ multiplex PCR. Of 130,000 to 150,000 clones in the sample, around three quarters were seen once. Sample: PBMCs. The origin of the receptors is a man aged 40-49 years in good health and CMV-seropositive. Both conserved end residues are part of each CDR3. A D gene is named only where the DNA matches it firmly. Size values are once, few and many counts, or a class for expanded clones, and some rows have none.

j_gene	v_gene	abundance	d_gene	CDR3nt	CDR3aa
TRBJ2-7	TRBV6-6	few	-	TGTGCCACCGTAGACAGCTCCTACGAGCAGTACTTC	CATVDSSYEQYF
TRBJ1-1	TRBV11-2	-	TRBD1	TGTGCCAGCAGCTCCTGGACAGGACTGGGTACTGAAGCTTTCTTT	CASSSWTGLGTEAFF
TRBJ2-3	TRBV25-1	-	TRBD1	TGTGCCAGCAGTGGGGCCGGGACAGGCTTCACAGATACGCAGTATTTT	CASSGAGTGFTDTQYF
TRBJ2-5	TRBV6-1	-	TRBD2	TGTGCCAGCAGTGAAGTCGGACTAGCGGTGAACGGGAAGACCCAGTACTTC	CASSEVGLAVNGKTQYF
TRBJ1-2	TRBV2	-	TRBD1	TGTGCCAGCACCCCGGACAGGGATGACTATGGCTACACCTTC	CASTPDRDDYGYTF
TRBJ1-3	TRBV9	few	-	TGTGCCAGCAGCTCCACGAGGGTAGGGTCTGGAAACACCATATATTTT	CASSSTRVGSGNTIYF
TRBJ2-5	TRBV14	-	-	TGTGCCAGCAGCCAAGACGAGGCGGGCCTAAGGCAAGAGACCCAGTACTTC	CASSQDEAGLRQETQYF
TRBJ2-7	TRBV7-2	-	TRBD1	TGTGCCAGCAGTAGACAGGGGGGACTCTACGAGCAGTACTTC	CASSRQGGLYEQYF
TRBJ2-5	TRBV6-5	-	-	TGTGCCAGCAAGAGGGATCTGGGGGAGACCCAGTACTTC	CASKRDLGETQYF
TRBJ1-2	TRBV6-6	-	-	TGTGCCAGCAGTCCGATGACAGGTAGCTATGGCTACACCTTC	CASSPMTGSYGYTF
TRBJ2-5	TRBV25-1	-	TRBD2	TGTGCCAGCTTTAGCGGGAGGGCCGAAGAGACCCAGTACTTC	CASFSGRAEETQYF
TRBJ2-5	TRBV5-4	-	TRBD1	TGTGCCAGCAGCTCAGGACAGGGGCGAGAGACCCAGTACTTC	CASSSGQGRETQYF
TRBJ1-2	TRBV10-3	-	-	TGTGCCATCAGTGATTTAGGGGCTGGCTACACCTTC	CAISDLGAGYTF
TRBJ1-2	TRBV6-5	-	TRBD1	TGTGCCAGCAGAGAAACAGGGGATCTGGGAGGCTACACCTTC	CASRETGDLGGYTF
TRBJ2-7	TRBV4-1	-	TRBD1	TGCGCCAGCAGCCAAGAAGATGGGACAGCGAACGAGCAGTACTTC	CASSQEDGTANEQYF
TRBJ2-5	TRBV7-7	few	TRBD1	TGTGCTAGCAGTCCGCCGGGACAGGGGGCAGAGACCCAGTACTTC	CASSPPGQGAETQYF
TRBJ1-1	TRBV7-9	-	-	TGTGCCAGCAGCCCAGTCGTCGTGAACACTGAAGCTTTCTTT	CASSPVVVNTEAFF
TRBJ1-5	TRBV6-1	-	-	TGTGCCAGCAGAAACGGAGCGGGCAATCAGCCCCAGCATTTT	CASRNGAGNQPQHF
TRBJ1-3	TRBV4-3	-	-	TGCGCCAGCAGCCATGACAACTCTGGAAACACCATATATTTT	CASSHDNSGNTIYF
TRBJ1-2	TRBV5-8	-	TRBD1	TGTGCCAGCAGCTACCGGGACAGGGATAACTATGGCTACACCTTC	CASSYRDRDNYGYTF
TRBJ1-2	TRBV5-1	-	-	TGCGCCAGCAGCTTGGTGTCCGGGTCCTATGGCTACACCTTC	CASSLVSGSYGYTF
TRBJ2-7	TRBV10-3	-	TRBD1	TGTGCCATCAGAGGACAGGGAGAACGGCCCTACGAGCAGTACTTC	CAIRGQGERPYEQYF
TRBJ1-4	TRBV9	few	TRBD1	TGTGCCAGCAGCGTAGGACAGGGACATGAAAAACTGTTTTTT	CASSVGQGHEKLFF
TRBJ2-3	TRBV30	once	-	TGTGCCTGGAACCGACTGATCACAGATACGCAGTATTTT	CAWNRLITDTQYF
TRBJ1-5	TRBV14	-	-	TGTGCCAGCAGCCTATTCAGCAATCAGCCCCAGCATTTT	CASSLFSNQPQHF
TRBJ1-6	TRBV27	-	-	TGTGCCAGCAGCCAGATTGAATATAATTCACCCCTCCACTTT	CASSQIEYNSPLHF
TRBJ1-1	TRBV19	-	-	TGTGCCAGTAATCGGGGTAGGAACACTGAAGCTTTCTTT	CASNRGRNTEAFF
TRBJ2-7	TRBV7-9	-	TRBD2	TGTGCCAGCAGCTCCCCTAGCGGGAGGGTCTCCTACGAGCAGTACTTC	CASSSPSGRVSYEQYF
TRBJ2-7	TRBV4-3	-	-	TGCGCCAGCAGCCAAGGCAGAAAGGAGCAGTACTTC	CASSQGRKEQYF
TRBJ1-5	TRBV7-7	-	-	TGTGCTAGCAGCTTAGGAGGGGGTCAGCCCCAGCATTTT	CASSLGGGQPQHF
TRBJ2-1	TRBV25-1	-	TRBD1	TGTGCCAGCAGGGAAGCCGGGACAGGGGGCAATGAGCAGTTCTTC	CASREAGTGGNEQFF
TRBJ1-1	TRBV6-5	-	-	TGTGCCAGCAGTCTGGACACCCCAGGCGCTGAAGCTTTCTTT	CASSLDTPGAEAFF
TRBJ1-4	TRBV11-2	-	TRBD1	TGTGCCAGCAGCTTGGGGGACAGGGGGAGGAATGAAAAACTGTTTTTT	CASSLGDRGRNEKLFF
TRBJ1-5	TRBV19	once	-	TGTGCCAGTAGTATGGGGAGGGGTGGGGGATTGTTTCAGCCCCAGCATTTT	CASSMGRGGGLFQPQHF
TRBJ2-1	TRBV29-1	once	TRBD2	TGCAGCGTTGAAACGACACTAGCGGGATACAATGAGCAGTTCTTC	CSVETTLAGYNEQFF
TRBJ2-2	TRBV4-2	few	TRBD1	TGTGCCAGCGGAAACTACCAGGGGGCCAACACCGGGGAGCTGTTTTTT	CASGNYQGANTGELFF
TRBJ2-7	TRBV6-6	-	-	TGTGCCAGCAGTTACGGGGGGATTAGGACCTACGAGCAGTACTTC	CASSYGGIRTYEQYF
TRBJ2-7	TRBV7-9	-	TRBD1	TGTGCCAGCAGCCCCGGGACAGGGGCCTACGAGCAGTACTTC	CASSPGTGAYEQYF
TRBJ2-7	TRBV7-2	-	-	TGTGCCAGCAGCTTAGCTGGGGAGGTTTCCTACGAGCAGTACTTC	CASSLAGEVSYEQYF
TRBJ2-3	TRBV7-9	-	-	TGTGCCAGCAGCTTATCTAGCGCCCACACAGATACGCAGTATTTT	CASSLSSAHTDTQYF
TRBJ1-2	TRBV30	few	TRBD1	TGTGCCTGGATTTCCGCCCGACAGGGCAACTATGGCTACACCTTC	CAWISARQGNYGYTF
TRBJ2-1	TRBV4-3	-	TRBD2	TGCGCCAGCAGCCGAGGGACTAGCGGGGAAAATGAGCAGTTCTTC	CASSRGTSGENEQFF
TRBJ1-2	TRBV25-1	-	-	TGTGCCAGCAGTGAATTCGGGAGGCGCTACACCTTC	CASSEFGRRYTF
TRBJ2-1	TRBV18	-	TRBD1	TGTGCCAGCTCAACGGACAGGTTAGCAGGCAATGAGCAGTTCTTC	CASSTDRLAGNEQFF
TRBJ1-1	TRBV2	-	-	TGTGCCAGCAGTGATTACCAGGGACATGGGTACACTGAAGCTTTCTTT	CASSDYQGHGYTEAFF
TRBJ2-1	TRBV10-2	-	TRBD2	TGCGCCAGCAAAGGGTTCCTAGCGGGGGGCGGCTACAATGAGCAGTTCTTC	CASKGFLAGGGYNEQFF
TRBJ2-7	TRBV19	-	-	TGTGCCAGTAGCACTTTAACCGGGGAAGCTTACGAGCAGTACTTC	CASSTLTGEAYEQYF
TRBJ1-3	TRBV4-3	-	-	TGCGCCAGCAGCCAAGATTTAGCCCTACGAAACACCATATATTTT	CASSQDLALRNTIYF
TRBJ1-4	TRBV2	-	-	TGTGCCAGCAGTGAAGCCGAGAGGGGAGGTGAAAAACTGTTTTTT	CASSEAERGGEKLFF
TRBJ1-5	TRBV27	-	TRBD1	TGTGCCAGCAGTCCGGGACAGGGGGTCCACCAGCCCCAGCATTTT	CASSPGQGVHQPQHF
TRBJ2-5	TRBV5-4	once	TRBD2	TGTGCCAGCAGCTGGGGGGGGATAGAGACCCAGTACTTC	CASSWGGIETQYF
TRBJ1-1	TRBV11-3	few	-	TGTGCCAGCAGCCCCCACGTCGAGGCGCGGGCTTTCTTT	CASSPHVEARAFF
TRBJ2-3	TRBV19	-	TRBD2	TGTGCCAGTAGGACTAGCGGGTTGTCCACAGATACGCAGTATTTT	CASRTSGLSTDTQYF
TRBJ1-3	TRBV10-3	-	TRBD1	TGTGCCATCAGTGAGTCTGGGACCGGGACAGCCTCTGGAAACACCATATATTTT	CAISESGTGTASGNTIYF
TRBJ1-5	TRBV13	few	-	TGTGCCAGCAGCTCCAGGGGAAGGCAGCCCCAGCATTTT	CASSSRGRQPQHF
TRBJ2-3	TRBV5-4	-	-	TGTGCCAGCAGCTCGGGCAGGGCCCTTAGCACAGATACGCAGTATTTT	CASSSGRALSTDTQYF
TRBJ2-1	TRBV9	-	-	TGTGCCAGCAGCGTAGGAACCCTGGGGCGGAATGAGCAGTTCTTC	CASSVGTLGRNEQFF
TRBJ2-1	TRBV6-5	-	TRBD2	TGTGCCAGCTCCCGAGCGGGAGCTTCCTACAATGAGCAGTTCTTC	CASSRAGASYNEQFF
TRBJ2-7	TRBV7-9	-	TRBD1	TGTGCCACCTTTGACAGGGCGGGCGAGCAGTACTTC	CATFDRAGEQYF